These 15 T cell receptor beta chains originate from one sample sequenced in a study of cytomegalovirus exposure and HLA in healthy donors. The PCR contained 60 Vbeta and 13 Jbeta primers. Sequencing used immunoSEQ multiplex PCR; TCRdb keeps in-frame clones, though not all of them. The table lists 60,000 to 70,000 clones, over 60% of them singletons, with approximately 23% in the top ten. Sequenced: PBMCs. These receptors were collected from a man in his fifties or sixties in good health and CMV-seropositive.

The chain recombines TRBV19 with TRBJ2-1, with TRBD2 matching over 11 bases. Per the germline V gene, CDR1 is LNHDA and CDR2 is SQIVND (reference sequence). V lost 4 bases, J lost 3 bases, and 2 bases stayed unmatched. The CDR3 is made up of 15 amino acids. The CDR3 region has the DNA TGTGCCAGTAGTACTACTAGCGGGGGCTACAATGAGCAGTTCTTC. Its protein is CASSTTSGGYNEQFF.

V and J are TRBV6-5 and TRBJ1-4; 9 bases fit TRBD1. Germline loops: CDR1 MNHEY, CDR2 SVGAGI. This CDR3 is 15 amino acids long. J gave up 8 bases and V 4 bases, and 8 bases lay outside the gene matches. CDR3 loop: CASSSSGTGSEKLFF. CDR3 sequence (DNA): TGTGCCAGCAGTTCCTCCGGGACAGGGAGCGAAAAACTGTTTTTT.

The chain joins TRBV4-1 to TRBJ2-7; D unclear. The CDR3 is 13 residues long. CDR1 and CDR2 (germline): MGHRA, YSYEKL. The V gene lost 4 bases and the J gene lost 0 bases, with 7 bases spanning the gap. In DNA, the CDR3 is TGCGCCAGCAGCCCAATCAACTCCTACGAGCAGTACTTC. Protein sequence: CASSPINSYEQYF.

CDR3 loop: CASSSRQDPYEQYF. The CDR3 nucleotides are TGTGCCAGCAGTTCCAGACAGGACCCCTACGAGCAGTACTTC. The chain recombines TRBV27 with TRBJ2-7, with D possibly matching TRBD1 (6 bases). The germline V gene encodes CDR1 MNHEY and CDR2 SMNVEV (reference sequence). V gave up 4 bases and J gave up 2 bases, with 12 bases separating them. The CDR3 runs to 14 residues.

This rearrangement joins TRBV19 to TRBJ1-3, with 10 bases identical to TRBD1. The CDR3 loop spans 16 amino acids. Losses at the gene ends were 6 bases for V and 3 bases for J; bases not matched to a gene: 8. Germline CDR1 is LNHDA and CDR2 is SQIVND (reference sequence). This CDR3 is CASRPLGQGFGNTIYF. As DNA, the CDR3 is TGTGCCAGTAGACCTCTGGGACAGGGGTTTGGAAACACCATATATTTT.

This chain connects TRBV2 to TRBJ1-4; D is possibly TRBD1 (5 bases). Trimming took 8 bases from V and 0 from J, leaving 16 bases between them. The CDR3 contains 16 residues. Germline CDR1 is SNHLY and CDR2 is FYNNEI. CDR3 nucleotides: TGTGCCAGCGACCCTCTCGGGGGGGCAACTAATGAAAAACTGTTTTTT. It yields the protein CASDPLGGATNEKLFF.

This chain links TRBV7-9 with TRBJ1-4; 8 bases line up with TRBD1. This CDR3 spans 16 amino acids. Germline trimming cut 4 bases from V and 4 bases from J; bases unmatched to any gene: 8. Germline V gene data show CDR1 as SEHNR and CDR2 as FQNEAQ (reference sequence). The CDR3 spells CASSSQDRARNEKLFF. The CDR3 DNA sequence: TGTGCCAGCAGCTCCCAGGACAGGGCGCGTAATGAAAAACTGTTTTTT.

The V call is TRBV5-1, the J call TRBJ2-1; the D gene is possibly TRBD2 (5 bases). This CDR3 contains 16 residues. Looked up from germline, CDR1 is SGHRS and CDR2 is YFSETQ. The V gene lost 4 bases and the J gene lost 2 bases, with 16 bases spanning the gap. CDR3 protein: CASSPMGSGTYNEQFF. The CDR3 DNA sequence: TGCGCCAGCAGCCCTATGGGGAGCGGTACCTACAATGAGCAGTTCTTC.

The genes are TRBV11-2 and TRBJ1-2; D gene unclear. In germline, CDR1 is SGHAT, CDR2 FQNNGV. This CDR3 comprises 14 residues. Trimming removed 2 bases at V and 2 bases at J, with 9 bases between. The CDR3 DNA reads TGTGCCAGCAGCTTAAGTATCAGGAACTATGGCTACACCTTC. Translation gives CASSLSIRNYGYTF.

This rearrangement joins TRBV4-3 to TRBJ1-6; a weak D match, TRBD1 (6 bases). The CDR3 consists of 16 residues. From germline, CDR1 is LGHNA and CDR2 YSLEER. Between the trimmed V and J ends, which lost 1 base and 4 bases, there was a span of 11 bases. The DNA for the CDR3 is TGCGCCAGCAGCCAAGGTTACGACAGGTATAATTCACCCCTCCACTTT. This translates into CASSQGYDRYNSPLHF.

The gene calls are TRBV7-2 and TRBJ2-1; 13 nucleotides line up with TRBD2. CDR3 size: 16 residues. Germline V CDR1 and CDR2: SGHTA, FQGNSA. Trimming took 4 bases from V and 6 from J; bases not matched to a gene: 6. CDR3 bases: TGTGCCAGCAGCTGGACTAGCGGGAGCTTAGGCAATGAGCAGTTCTTC. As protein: CASSWTSGSLGNEQFF.

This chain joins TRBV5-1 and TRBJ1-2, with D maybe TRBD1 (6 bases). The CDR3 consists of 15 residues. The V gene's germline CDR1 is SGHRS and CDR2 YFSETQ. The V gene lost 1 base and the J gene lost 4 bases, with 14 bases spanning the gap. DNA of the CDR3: TGCGCCAGCAGCTTGCTCCCAGGGGTGGGCTATGGCTACACCTTC. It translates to CASSLLPGVGYGYTF.

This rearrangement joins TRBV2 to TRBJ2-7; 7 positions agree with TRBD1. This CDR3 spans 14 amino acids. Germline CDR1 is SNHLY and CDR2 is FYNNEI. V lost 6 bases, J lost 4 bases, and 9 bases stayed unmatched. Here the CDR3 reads CASRRTGSIYEQYF. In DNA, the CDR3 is TGTGCCAGCAGGCGGACAGGATCTATTTACGAGCAGTACTTC. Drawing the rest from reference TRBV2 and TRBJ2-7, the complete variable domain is EPEVTQTPSHQVTQMGQEVILRCVPISNHLYFYWYRQILGQKVEFLVSFYNNEISEKSEIFDDQFSVERPDGSNFTLKIRSTKLEDSAMYFCASRRTGSIYEQYFGPGTRLTVT.

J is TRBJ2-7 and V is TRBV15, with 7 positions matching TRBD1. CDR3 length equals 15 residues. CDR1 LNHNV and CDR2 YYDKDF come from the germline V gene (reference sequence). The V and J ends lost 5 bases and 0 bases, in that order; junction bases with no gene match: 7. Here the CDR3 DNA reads TGTGCCACCAGCCGGGGACAGCGTAGCTCCTACGAGCAGTACTTC. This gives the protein CATSRGQRSSYEQYF.

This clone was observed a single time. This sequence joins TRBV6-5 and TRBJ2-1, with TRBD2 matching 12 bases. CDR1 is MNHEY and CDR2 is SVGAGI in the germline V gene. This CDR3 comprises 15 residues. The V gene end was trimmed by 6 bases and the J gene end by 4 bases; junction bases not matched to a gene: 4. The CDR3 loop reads CASRLTSGGYNEQFF. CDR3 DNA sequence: TGTGCCAGCAGACTCACTAGCGGGGGGTACAATGAGCAGTTCTTC.